This T cell receptor beta chain was captured in a study of radiotherapy plus CTLA-4 blockade in lung cancer. Background on the study: Among enrolled patients, 15% to 20% responded and less than 40% achieved disease control.

Losses at the gene ends were 6 bases for V and 3 bases for J; bases not matched to a gene: 10. CDR1 MDHEN and CDR2 SYDVKM come from the germline V gene. This CDR3 region has 16 residues. This clone was counted between two and nine times. TCRdb keeps only in-frame clones here, not all; method: immunoSEQ multiplex PCR. This sample has about 48,000 clones, with 82% found just once. The chain links TRBV28 to TRBJ2-1; TRBD1 agrees at 8 bases. The material was peripheral blood, obtained from a patient treated with radiotherapy plus ipilimumab. The source of this sequence is a human donor with non-small cell lung cancer who had stable disease on radiotherapy plus ipilimumab. CDR3 protein: CASSLTGVSIYNEQFF. The DNA of the CDR3 is TGTGCCAGCAGCCTGACAGGGGTTAGTATCTACAATGAGCAGTTCTTC. Variable domain in full (rest from reference TRBV28 and TRBJ2-1): DVKVTQSSRYLVKRTGEKVFLECVQDMDHENMFWYRQDPGLGLRLIYFSYDVKMKEKGDIPEGYSVSREKKERFSLILESASTNQTSMYLCASSLTGVSIYNEQFFGPGTRLTVL.